Here is one T cell receptor (beta chain) with its context. The sample comes from a study of blood T cell repertoires in COVID-19. Overall study: The origin of the acute and convalescent COVID-19 samples was the United States, Italy and Spain.

Trimming at V came to 6 bases and at J to 4 bases, leaving 2 bases not matched to a gene. The germline CDR1 and CDR2 sequences are MNHEY and SMNVEV (reference sequence). The CDR3 spans 13 residues. Here immunoSEQ multiplex PCR was the method, and the copy in TCRdb shows in-frame clones only, minus some. The table includes 90,000 to 150,000 clones, more than 75% detected once. Sequencing input: peripheral blood. The V gene is TRBV27, the J gene TRBJ2-1, with 8 bases aligning to TRBD2. The sequence came from a man aged 60 to 69 with acute or convalescent COVID-19. This chain's CDR3 is CASRPSGYNEQFF. As DNA, the CDR3 is TGTGCCAGCAGGCCTAGCGGGTACAATGAGCAGTTCTTC.